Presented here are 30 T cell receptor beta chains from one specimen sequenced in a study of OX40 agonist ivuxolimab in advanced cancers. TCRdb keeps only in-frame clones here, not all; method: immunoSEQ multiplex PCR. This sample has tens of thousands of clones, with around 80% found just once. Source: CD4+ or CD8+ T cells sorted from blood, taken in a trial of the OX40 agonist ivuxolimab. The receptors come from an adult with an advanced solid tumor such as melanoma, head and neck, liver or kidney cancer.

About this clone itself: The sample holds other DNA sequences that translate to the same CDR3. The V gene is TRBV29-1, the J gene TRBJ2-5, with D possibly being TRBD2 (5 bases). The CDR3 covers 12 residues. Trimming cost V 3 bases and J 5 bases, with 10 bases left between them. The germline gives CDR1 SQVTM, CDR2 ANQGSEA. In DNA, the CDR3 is TGCAGCGTTGACCGGGGTCGGGAGACCCAGTACTTC. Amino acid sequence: CSVDRGRETQYF.

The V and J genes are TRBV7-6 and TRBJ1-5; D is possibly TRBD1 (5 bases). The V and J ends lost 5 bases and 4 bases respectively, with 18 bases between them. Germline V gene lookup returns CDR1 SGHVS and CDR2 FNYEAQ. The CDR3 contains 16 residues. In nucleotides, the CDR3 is TGTGCCAGCAGCCGCGCTGGCGACAGACGAAATCAGCCCCAGCATTTT. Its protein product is CASSRAGDRRNQPQHF.

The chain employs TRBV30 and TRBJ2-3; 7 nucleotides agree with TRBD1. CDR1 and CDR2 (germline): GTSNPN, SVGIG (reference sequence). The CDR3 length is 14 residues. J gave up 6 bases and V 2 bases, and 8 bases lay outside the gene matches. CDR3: CAWSQGTDLDTQYF. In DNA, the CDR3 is TGTGCCTGGAGTCAAGGGACAGACCTCGATACGCAGTATTTT.

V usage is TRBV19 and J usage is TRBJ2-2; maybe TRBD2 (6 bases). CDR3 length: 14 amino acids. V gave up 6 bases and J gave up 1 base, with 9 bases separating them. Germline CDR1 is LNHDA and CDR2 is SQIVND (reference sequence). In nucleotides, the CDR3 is TGTGCCAGTAGCGCGGGATTGAACACCGGGGAGCTGTTTTTT. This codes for CASSAGLNTGELFF.

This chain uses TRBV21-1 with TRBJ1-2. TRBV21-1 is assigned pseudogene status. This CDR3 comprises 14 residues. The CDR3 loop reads CASSKGHGNYGYTF. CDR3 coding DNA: TGTGCCAGCAGCAAAGGCCATGGAAACTATGGCTACACCTTC.

The CDR3 sequence is CASSSYWTGQDYEQYF. In DNA, the CDR3 is TGTGCCAGCAGCTCATACTGGACAGGGCAGGACTACGAGCAGTACTTC. The V gene is TRBV11-3, the J gene TRBJ2-7; 8 positions agree with TRBD1. With V trimmed by 4 bases and J by 3 bases, 11 bases remained unmatched. CDR1 is SGHNT and CDR2 is YENEEA in the germline V gene. This CDR3 contains 16 residues. Drawing the rest from reference TRBV11-3 and TRBJ2-7, the complete variable domain is EAGVVQSPRYKIIEKKQPVAFWCNPISGHNTLYWYLQNLGQGPELLIRYENEEAVDDSQLPKDRFSAERLKGVDSTLKIQPAELGDSAVYLCASSSYWTGQDYEQYFGPGTRLTVT.

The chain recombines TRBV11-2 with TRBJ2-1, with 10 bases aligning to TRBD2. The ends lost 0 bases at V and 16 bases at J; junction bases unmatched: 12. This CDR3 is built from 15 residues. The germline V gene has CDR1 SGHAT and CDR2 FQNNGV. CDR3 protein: CASSLEPSGGASVFF. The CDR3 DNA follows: TGTGCCAGCAGCTTAGAGCCAAGCGGGGGGGCTTCTGTTTTCTTC.

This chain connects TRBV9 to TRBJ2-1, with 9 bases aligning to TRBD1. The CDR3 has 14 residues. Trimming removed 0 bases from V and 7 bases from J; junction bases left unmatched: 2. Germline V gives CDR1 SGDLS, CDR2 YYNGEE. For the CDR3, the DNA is TGTGCCAGCAGCGTAGACAGGGGGCGAAATGAGCAGTTCTTC. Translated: CASSVDRGRNEQFF.

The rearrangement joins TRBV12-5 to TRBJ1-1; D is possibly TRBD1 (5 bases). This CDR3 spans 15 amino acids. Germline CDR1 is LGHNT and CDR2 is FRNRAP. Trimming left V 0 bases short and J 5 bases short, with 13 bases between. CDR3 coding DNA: TGTGCTAGTGGTTTGGTCCAACCAGGGAAAACTGAAGCTTTCTTT. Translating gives CASGLVQPGKTEAFF.

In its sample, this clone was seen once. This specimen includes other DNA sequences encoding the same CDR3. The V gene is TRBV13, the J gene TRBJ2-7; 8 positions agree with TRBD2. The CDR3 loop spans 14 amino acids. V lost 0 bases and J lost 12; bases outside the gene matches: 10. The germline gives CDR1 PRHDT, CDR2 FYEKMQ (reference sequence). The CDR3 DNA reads TGTGCCAGCAGCTTAGGTGGGGGGCGGGAGGTGCCGTACTTC. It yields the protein CASSLGGGREVPYF.

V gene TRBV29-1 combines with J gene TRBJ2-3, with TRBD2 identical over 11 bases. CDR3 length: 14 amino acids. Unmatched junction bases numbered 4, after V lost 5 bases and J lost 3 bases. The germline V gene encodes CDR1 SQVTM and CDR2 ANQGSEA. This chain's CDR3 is CSVLSGGGTDTQYF. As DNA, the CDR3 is TGCAGCGTTCTTAGCGGGGGGGGGACAGATACGCAGTATTTT.

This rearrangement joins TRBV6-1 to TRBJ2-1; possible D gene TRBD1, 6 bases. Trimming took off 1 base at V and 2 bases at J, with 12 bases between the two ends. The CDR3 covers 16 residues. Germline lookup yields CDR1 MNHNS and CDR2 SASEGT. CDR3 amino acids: CASSEETGIPYNEQFF. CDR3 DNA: TGTGCCAGCAGTGAAGAAACAGGGATCCCCTACAATGAGCAGTTCTTC.

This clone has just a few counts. The CDR3 loop reads CASSLAEGTGYTF. The CDR3 DNA reads TGCGCCAGCAGCTTGGCTGAGGGGACAGGCTACACCTTC. This chain connects TRBV5-1 to TRBJ1-2, with D maybe TRBD1 (6 bases). Trimming took off 0 bases at V and 8 bases at J, with 11 bases between the two ends. Germline lookup yields CDR1 SGHRS and CDR2 YFSETQ. The CDR3 has 13 amino acids.

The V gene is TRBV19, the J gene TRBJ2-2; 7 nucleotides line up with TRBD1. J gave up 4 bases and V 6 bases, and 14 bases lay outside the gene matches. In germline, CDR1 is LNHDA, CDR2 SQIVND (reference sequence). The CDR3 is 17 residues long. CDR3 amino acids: CASRATKGAGGTGELFF. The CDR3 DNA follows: TGTGCCAGTAGAGCAACAAAGGGGGCCGGAGGCACCGGGGAGCTGTTTTTT.

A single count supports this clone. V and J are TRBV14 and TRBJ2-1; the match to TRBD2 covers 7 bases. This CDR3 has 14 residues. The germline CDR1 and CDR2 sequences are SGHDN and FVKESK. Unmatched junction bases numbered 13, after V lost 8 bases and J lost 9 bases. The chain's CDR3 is CASGPMTSISEQFF. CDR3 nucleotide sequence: TGTGCCAGCGGACCTATGACTAGCATCAGTGAGCAGTTCTTC.

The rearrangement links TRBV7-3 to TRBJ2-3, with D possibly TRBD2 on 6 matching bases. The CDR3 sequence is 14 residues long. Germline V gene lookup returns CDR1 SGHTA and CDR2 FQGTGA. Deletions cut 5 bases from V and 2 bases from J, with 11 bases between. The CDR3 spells CASSPTSPTDTQYF. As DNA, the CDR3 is TGTGCCAGCAGCCCTACTAGCCCCACAGATACGCAGTATTTT.

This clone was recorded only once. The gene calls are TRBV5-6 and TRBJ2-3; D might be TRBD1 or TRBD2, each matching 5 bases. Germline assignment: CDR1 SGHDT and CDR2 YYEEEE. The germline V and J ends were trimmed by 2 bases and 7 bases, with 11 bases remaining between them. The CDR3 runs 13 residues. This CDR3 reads CASSFWTGHTQYF. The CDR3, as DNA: TGTGCCAGCAGCTTTTGGACGGGGCATACGCAGTATTTT.

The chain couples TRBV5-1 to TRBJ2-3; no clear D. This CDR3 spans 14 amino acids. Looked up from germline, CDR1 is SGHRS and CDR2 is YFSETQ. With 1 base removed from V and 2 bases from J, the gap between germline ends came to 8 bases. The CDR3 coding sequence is TGCGCCAGCAGCTTGACCGGGTACACAGATACGCAGTATTTT. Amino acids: CASSLTGYTDTQYF.

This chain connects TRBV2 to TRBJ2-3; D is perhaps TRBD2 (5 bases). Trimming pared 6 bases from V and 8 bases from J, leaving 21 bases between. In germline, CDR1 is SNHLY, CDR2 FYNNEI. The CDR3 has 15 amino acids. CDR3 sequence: CASSDRREGVGTQYF. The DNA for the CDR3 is TGTGCCAGCAGCGATCGCCGGGAAGGCGTAGGTACGCAGTATTTT.

This CDR3 is CASSPRTGGTNQPQHF. CDR3 coding DNA: TGTGCCAGCAGCCCAAGGACAGGTGGGACGAATCAGCCCCAGCATTTT. This rearrangement joins TRBV7-2 to TRBJ1-5; 7 nucleotides align to TRBD1. The CDR3 is made up of 16 amino acids. Germline trimming cut 5 bases from V and 4 bases from J; bases unmatched to any gene: 11. Germline CDR1 and CDR2: SGHTA and FQGNSA.

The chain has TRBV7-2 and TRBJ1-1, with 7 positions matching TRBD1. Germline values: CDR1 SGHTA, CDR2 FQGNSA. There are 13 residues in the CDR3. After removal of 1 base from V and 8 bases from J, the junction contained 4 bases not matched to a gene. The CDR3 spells CASSLEEGQEAFF. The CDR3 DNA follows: TGTGCCAGCAGCTTAGAAGAGGGACAGGAAGCTTTCTTT. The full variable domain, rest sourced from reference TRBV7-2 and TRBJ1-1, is GAGVSQSPSNKVTEKGKDVELRCDPISGHTALYWYRQSLGQGLEFLIYFQGNSAPDKSGLPSDRFSAERTGGSVSTLTIQRTQQEDSAVYLCASSLEEGQEAFFGQGTRLTVV.

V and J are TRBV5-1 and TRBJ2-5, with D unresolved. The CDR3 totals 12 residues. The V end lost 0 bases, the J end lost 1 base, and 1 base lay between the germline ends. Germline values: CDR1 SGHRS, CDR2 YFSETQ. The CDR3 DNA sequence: TGCGCCAGCAGCTTGGTCCAAGAGACCCAGTACTTC. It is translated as CASSLVQETQYF.

The CDR3 region has the DNA TGTGCCAGCAGCTCCCCTCCGGGCCGTTACAATGAGCAGTTCTTC. Translated, it gives CASSSPPGRYNEQFF. V usage is TRBV11-3 and J usage is TRBJ2-1, with D unclear. Germline loops: CDR1 SGHNT, CDR2 YENEEA. The length of the CDR3 is 15 residues. Trimming removed 4 bases at V and 4 bases at J, with 14 bases between.

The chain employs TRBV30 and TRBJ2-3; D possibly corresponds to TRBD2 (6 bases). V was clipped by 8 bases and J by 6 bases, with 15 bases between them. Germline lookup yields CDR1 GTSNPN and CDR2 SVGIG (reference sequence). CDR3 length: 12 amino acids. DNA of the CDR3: TGTGCCCGCCGGGGGAATGGGGATACGCAGTATTTT. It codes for CARRGNGDTQYF.

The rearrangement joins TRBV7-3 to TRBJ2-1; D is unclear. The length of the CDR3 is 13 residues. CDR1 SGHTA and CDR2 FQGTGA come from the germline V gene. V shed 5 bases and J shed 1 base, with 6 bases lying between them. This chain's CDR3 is CASSLGSYNEQFF. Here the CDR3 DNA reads TGTGCCAGCAGCCTGGGATCCTACAATGAGCAGTTCTTC.

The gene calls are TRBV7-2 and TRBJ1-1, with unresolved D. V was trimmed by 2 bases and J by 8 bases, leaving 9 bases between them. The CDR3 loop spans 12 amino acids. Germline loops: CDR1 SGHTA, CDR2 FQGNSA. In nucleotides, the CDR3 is TGTGCCAGCAGCTTATCTTCGGGAGAAGCTTTCTTT. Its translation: CASSLSSGEAFF.

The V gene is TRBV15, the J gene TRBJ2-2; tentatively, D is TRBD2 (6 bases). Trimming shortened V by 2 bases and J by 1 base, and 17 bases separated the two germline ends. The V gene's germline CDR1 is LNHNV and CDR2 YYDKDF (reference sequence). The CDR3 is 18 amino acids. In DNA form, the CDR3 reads TGTGCCACCAGCAGATCCCAGGGAGGAGCCTGGAACACCGGGGAGCTGTTTTTT. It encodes CATSRSQGGAWNTGELFF.

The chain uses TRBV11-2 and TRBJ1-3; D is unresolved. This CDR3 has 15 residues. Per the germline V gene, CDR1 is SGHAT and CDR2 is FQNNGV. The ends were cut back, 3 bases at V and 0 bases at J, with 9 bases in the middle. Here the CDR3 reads CASSFQVLSGNTIYF. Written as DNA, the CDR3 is TGTGCCAGCAGCTTTCAGGTCCTCTCTGGAAACACCATATATTTT.

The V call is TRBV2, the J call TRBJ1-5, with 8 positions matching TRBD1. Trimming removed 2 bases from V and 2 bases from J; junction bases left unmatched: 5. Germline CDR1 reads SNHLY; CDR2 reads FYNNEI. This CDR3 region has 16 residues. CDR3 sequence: CASSEQGASGNQPQHF. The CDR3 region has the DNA TGTGCCAGCAGTGAACAGGGGGCGAGTGGCAATCAGCCCCAGCATTTT.

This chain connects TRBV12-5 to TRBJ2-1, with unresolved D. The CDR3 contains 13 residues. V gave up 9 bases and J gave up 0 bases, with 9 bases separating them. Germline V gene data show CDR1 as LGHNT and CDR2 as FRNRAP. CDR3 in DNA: TGTGCTAGCCTCCCGAGCTCCTACAATGAGCAGTTCTTC. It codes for CASLPSSYNEQFF.